These 5 T cell receptor beta chains originate from one sample sequenced in a study of T-cell reconstitution after alpha-beta-depleted transplantation in children. Unique molecular identifiers tagged the TCRbeta library. TCRdb processed the PCR reads anew with MiXCR; each CDR3 protein has one entry. The sample consists of 800,000 to 1,000,000 distinct CDR3 sequences, around 30% of them appearing once. The sequencing here drew on PBMCs, mostly from graft donor cells, taken 360 days after TCRalphabeta/CD19-depleted stem cell transplant. The receptors come from a boy under two years old who had a stem cell transplant for SCID, so the T cells may come from the graft donor.

This clonotype was recorded a few times. The rearrangement joins TRBV7-9 to TRBJ1-1, with D uncertain. Germline-derived CDR1 and CDR2 are SEHNR and FQNEAQ (reference sequence). This CDR3 has 15 amino acids. The V end lost 1 base, the J end lost 1 base, and 10 bases lay between the germline ends. CDR3 loop: CASSLGHHRNTEAFF. The CDR3 DNA reads as TGTGCCAGCAGCTTAGGACACCATAGGAACACTGAAGCTTTCTTT.

V usage is TRBV5-1 and J usage is TRBJ2-7, with TRBD2 matching 9 bases. The CDR3 consists of 14 residues. V shed 3 bases, J shed 7 bases, and the junction held 8 bases outside the gene matches. Germline lookup yields CDR1 SGHRS and CDR2 YFSETQ. The CDR3, as DNA: TGCGCCAGCAGCTGCGGGGGGGAAGTGTGTGAGCAGTACTTC. Translated: CASSCGGEVCEQYF.

V and J are TRBV7-2 and TRBJ1-2; possibly TRBD1 for D (5 bases). Per germline, CDR1 SGHTA and CDR2 FQGNSA. CDR3 length: 15 amino acids. Between the trimmed V and J ends, which lost 3 bases and 0 bases, there was a span of 11 bases. The DNA of the CDR3 is TGTGCCAGCAGCTTTTCGACAGTTGCTAACTATGGCTACACCTTC. This codes for CASSFSTVANYGYTF.

This sequence joins TRBV12-3 or TRBV12-4 and TRBJ1-5; D unresolved. This CDR3 has 17 residues. V was trimmed by 3 bases and J by 11 bases, leaving 26 bases between them. This CDR3 reads CASSFRAGQLRRSAQHF. CDR3 sequence (DNA): TGTGCCAGCAGTTTTCGGGCAGGCCAGCTAAGGCGATCAGCCCAGCATTTT.

The rearrangement uses TRBV6-1 and TRBJ2-3; 9 bases align to TRBD1. Germline V gene data show CDR1 as MNHNS and CDR2 as SASEGT. The CDR3 is made up of 14 amino acids. V gave up 10 bases and J gave up 3 bases; unmatched junction bases: 8. CDR3 residues: CAIREGQGTDTQYF. Written as DNA, the CDR3 is TGTGCCATTCGAGAAGGACAGGGGACAGATACGCAGTATTTT.